One T cell receptor (beta chain) is described in this entry. Its cognate antigen is unknown. These data come from a study of T cell responses to AZD1222 COVID-19 vaccine. Study results and caveats: Breadth and depth of Spike-specific TCRs rose after two AZD1222 doses. CD4 TCRs linked to vaccination spanned spike, dominating at 160-218 and 743-854. Only 5 or 6 people who got AZD1222 tested seropositive at baseline.

The V gene's germline CDR1 is MGHRA and CDR2 YSYEKL. V lost 3 bases and J lost 0, with 22 bases in between. The CDR3 runs to 19 residues. Sequencing used immunoSEQ multiplex PCR; TCRdb keeps in-frame clones, though not all of them. The sample shows approximately 150,000 clones, roughly 90% of them seen only once. This rearrangement joins TRBV4-1 to TRBJ2-3, with D possibly called TRBD1 or TRBD2 (5 bases each). This material consisted of peripheral blood, taken on day 0 of AZD1222 vaccination. The origin of this receptor is an adult in good health. Written as DNA, the CDR3 is TGCGCCAGCAGCCAGGCGCCCGGGGCGGGTCGAAGGAGCACAGATACGCAGTATTTT. Its translation is CASSQAPGAGRRSTDTQYF.